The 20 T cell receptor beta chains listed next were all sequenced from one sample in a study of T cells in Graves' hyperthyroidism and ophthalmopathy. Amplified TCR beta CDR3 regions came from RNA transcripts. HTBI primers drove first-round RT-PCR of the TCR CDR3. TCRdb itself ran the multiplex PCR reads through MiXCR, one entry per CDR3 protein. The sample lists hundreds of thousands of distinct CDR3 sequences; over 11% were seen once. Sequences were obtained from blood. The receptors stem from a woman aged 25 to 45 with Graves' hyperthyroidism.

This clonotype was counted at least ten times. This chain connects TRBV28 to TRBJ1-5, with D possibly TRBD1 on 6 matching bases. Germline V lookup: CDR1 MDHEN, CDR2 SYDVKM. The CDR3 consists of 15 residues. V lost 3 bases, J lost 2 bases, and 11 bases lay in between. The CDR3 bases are TGTGCCAGCAGTTTGGGGGGGGCACGCAATCAGCCCCAGCATTTT. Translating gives CASSLGGARNQPQHF.

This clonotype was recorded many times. The CDR3 sequence is CASSLHRDRGEHEQYF. The CDR3 DNA sequence: TGTGCCAGCAGCTTACACCGGGACAGGGGGGAACACGAGCAGTACTTC. The gene calls are TRBV7-9 and TRBJ2-7; TRBD1 matches at 11 bases. Germline V gene lookup returns CDR1 SEHNR and CDR2 FQNEAQ (reference sequence). Trimming cost V 2 bases and J 5 bases; bases outside gene matches: 8. This CDR3 comprises 16 residues.

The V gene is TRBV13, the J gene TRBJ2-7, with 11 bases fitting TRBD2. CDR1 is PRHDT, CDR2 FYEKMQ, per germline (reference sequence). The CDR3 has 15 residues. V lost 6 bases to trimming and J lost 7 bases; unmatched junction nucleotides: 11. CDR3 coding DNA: TGTGCCAGCAGGAGCCTCCTAGCGGGGGGTCTGGAGCAGTACTTC. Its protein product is CASRSLLAGGLEQYF.

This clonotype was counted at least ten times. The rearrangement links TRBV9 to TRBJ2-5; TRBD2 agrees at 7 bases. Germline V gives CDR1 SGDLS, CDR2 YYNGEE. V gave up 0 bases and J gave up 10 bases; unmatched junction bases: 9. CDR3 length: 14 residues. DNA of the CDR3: TGTGCCAGCAGCGTAGAGGGCGGGAGAAGGATCCAGTACTTC. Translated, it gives CASSVEGGRRIQYF.

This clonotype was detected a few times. In nucleotides, the CDR3 is TGTGCCAGCAGCCTCCTCTCGGGGACCCAGTACTTC. Residues: CASSLLSGTQYF. This sequence joins TRBV7-6 and TRBJ2-5, with unresolved D. Trimming cost V 5 bases and J 7 bases, with 11 bases left between them. The CDR3 is 12 amino acids. CDR1 is SGHVS, CDR2 FNYEAQ, per germline.

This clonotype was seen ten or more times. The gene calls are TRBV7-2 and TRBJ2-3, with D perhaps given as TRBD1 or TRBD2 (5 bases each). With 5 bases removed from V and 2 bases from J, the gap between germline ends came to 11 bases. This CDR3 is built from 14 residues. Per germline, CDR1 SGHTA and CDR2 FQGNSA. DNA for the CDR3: TGTGCCAGCAGCACGGGACCAATCACAGATACGCAGTATTTT. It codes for CASSTGPITDTQYF.

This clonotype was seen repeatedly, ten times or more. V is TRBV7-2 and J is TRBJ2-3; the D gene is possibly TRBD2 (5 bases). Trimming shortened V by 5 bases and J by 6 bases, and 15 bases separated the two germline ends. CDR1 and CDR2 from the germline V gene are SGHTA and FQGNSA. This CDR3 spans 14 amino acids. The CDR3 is CASSPQRQRDTQYF. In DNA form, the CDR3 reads TGTGCCAGCAGCCCCCAGCGGCAGAGGGATACGCAGTATTTT. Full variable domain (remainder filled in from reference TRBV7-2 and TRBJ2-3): GAGVSQSPSNKVTEKGKDVELRCDPISGHTALYWYRQSLGQGLEFLIYFQGNSAPDKSGLPSDRFSAERTGGSVSTLTIQRTQQEDSAVYLCASSPQRQRDTQYFGPGTRLTVL.

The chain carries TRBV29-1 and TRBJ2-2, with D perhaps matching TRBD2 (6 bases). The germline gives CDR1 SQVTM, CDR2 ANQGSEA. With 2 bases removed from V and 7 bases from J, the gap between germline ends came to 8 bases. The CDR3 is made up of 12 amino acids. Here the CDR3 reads CSVESGVGELFF. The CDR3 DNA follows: TGCAGCGTTGAATCGGGGGTCGGGGAGCTGTTTTTT.

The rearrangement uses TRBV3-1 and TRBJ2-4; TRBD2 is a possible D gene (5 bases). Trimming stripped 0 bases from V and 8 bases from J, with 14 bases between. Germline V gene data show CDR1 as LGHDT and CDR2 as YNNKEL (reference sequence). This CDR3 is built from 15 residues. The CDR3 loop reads CASSQEGRIGHIQYF. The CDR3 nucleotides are TGTGCCAGCAGCCAAGAAGGGAGAATAGGCCACATTCAGTACTTC.

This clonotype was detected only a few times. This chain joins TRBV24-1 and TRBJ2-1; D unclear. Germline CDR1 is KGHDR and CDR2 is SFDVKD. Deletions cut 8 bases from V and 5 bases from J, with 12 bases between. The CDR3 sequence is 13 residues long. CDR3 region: CATMSPGNNEQFF. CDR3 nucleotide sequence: TGTGCCACCATGTCACCGGGTAACAATGAGCAGTTCTTC.

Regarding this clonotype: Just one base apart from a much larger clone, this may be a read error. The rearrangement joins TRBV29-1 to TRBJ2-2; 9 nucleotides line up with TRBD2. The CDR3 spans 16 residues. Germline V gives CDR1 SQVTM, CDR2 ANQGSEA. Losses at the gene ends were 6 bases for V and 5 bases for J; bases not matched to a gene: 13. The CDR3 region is CSVETGLAGPTGELFF. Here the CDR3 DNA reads TGCAGCGTAGAGACAGGCCTAGCGGGGCCGACCGGGGAGCTGTTTTTT.

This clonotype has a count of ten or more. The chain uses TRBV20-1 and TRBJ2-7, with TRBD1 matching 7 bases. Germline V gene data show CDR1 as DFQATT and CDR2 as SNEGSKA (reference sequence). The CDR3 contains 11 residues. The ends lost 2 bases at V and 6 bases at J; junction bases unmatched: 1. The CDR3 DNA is TGCAGTGCTAGAACAGGGGTCGAGCAGTACTTC. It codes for CSARTGVEQYF.

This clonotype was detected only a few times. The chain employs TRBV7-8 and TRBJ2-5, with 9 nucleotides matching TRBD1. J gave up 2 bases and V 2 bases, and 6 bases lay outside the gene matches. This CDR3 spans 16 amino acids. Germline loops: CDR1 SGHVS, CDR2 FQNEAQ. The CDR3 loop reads CASSLSSGQGQETQYF. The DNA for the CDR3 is TGTGCCAGCAGCTTAAGCTCCGGACAGGGGCAAGAGACCCAGTACTTC.

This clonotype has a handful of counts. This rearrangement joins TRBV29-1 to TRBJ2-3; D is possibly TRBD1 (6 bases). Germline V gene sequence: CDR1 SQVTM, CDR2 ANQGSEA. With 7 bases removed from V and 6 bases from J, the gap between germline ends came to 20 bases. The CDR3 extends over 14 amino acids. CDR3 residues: CSADSQGMRDTQYF. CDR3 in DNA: TGCAGCGCCGACTCTCAGGGGATGAGGGATACGCAGTATTTT.

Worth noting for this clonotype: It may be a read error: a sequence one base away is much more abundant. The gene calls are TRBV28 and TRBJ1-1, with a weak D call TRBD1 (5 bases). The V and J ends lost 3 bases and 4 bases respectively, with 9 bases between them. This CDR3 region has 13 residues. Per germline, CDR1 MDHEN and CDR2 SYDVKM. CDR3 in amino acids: CASSFGASTEAFF. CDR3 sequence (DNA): TGTGCCAGCAGTTTCGGGGCGAGCACTGAAGCTTTCTTT.

Here the CDR3 DNA reads TGTGCCAGCAGCTTGGCTGTCGTAGGGACCCAGTACTTC. Encoded protein: CASSLAVVGTQYF. The rearrangement links TRBV7-2 to TRBJ2-5; no reliable D call. Trimming left V 3 bases short and J 7 bases short, with 12 bases between. This CDR3 contains 13 residues. The germline gives CDR1 SGHTA, CDR2 FQGNSA.

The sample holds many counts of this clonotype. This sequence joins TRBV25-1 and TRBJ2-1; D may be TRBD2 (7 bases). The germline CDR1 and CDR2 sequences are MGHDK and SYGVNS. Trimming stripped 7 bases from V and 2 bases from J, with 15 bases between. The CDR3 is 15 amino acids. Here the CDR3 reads CASMVGGGTYNEQFF. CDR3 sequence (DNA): TGTGCCAGCATGGTAGGGGGGGGCACCTACAATGAGCAGTTCTTC.

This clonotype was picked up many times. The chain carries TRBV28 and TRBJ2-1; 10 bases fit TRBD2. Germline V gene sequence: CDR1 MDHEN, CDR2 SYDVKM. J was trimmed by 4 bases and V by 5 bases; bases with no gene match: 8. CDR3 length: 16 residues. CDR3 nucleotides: TGTGCCAGCAGTATCCTAGCGGGAGATGGGTACAATGAGCAGTTCTTC. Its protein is CASSILAGDGYNEQFF. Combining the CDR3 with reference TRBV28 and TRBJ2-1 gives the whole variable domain DVKVTQSSRYLVKRTGEKVFLECVQDMDHENMFWYRQDPGLGLRLIYFSYDVKMKEKGDIPEGYSVSREKKERFSLILESASTNQTSMYLCASSILAGDGYNEQFFGPGTRLTVL.

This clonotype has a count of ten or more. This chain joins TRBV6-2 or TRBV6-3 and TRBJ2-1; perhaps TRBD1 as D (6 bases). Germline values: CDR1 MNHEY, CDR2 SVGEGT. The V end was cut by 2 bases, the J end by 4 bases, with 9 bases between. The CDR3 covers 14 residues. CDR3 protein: CASSYGTLYNEQFF. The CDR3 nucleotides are TGTGCCAGCAGTTACGGGACACTTTACAATGAGCAGTTCTTC.

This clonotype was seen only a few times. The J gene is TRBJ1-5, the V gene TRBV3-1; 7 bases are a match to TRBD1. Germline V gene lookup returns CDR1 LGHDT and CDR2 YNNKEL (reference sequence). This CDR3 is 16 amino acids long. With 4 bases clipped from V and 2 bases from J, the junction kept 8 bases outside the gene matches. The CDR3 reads CASSLGRTGGNQPQHF. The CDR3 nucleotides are TGTGCCAGCAGCCTAGGGCGCACAGGGGGCAATCAGCCCCAGCATTTT. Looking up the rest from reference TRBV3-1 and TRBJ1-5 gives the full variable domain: DTAVSQTPKYLVTQMGNDKSIKCEQNLGHDTMYWYKQDSKKFLKIMFSYNNKELIINETVPNRFSPKSPDKAHLNLHINSLELGDSAVYFCASSLGRTGGNQPQHFGDGTRLSIL.